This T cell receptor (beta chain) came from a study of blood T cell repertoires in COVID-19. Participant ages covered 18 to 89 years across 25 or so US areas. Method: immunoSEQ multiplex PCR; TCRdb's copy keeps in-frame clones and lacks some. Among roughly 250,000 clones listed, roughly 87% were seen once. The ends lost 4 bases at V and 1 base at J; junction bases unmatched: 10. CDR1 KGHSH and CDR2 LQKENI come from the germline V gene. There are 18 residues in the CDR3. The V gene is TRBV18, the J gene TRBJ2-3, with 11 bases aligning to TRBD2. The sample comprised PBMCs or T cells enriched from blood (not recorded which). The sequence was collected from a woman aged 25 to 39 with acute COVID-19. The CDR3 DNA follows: TGTGCCAGCTCACAATCTAGCGGGGGGACCTTTGGCACAGATACGCAGTATTTT. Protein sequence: CASSQSSGGTFGTDTQYF.